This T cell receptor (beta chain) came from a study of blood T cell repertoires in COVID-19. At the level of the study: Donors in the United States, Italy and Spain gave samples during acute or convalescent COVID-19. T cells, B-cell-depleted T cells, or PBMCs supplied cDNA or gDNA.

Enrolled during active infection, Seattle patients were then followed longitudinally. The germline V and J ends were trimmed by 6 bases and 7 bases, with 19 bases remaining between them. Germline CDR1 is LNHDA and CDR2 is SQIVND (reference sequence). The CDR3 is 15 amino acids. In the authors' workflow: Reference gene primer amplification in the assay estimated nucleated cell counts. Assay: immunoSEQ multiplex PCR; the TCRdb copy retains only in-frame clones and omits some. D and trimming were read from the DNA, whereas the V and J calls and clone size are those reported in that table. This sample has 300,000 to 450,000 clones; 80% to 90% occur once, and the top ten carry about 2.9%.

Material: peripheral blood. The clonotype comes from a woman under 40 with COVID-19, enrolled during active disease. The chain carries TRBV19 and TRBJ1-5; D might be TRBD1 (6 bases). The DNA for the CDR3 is TGTGCCAGTAGCAAACCGACAGGCCAAAGACAGCCCCAGCATTTT. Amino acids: CASSKPTGQRQPQHF.